This T cell receptor (beta chain) is drawn from a study of blood T cell repertoires in COVID-19. Study information: Acute and convalescent COVID-19 samples came from the United States, Italy and Spain.

With V trimmed by 3 bases and J by 1 base, 4 bases remained unmatched. The CDR3 extends over 15 amino acids. CDR1 is SGDLS and CDR2 is YYNGEE in the germline V gene. This table comes from immunoSEQ multiplex PCR, and its TCRdb copy is limited to in-frame clones, with some not included. The table lists 240,000 or so clones, roughly 88% of them singletons. Sequencing used peripheral blood. This TCR was sampled from a man older than 75 with acute or convalescent COVID-19. This chain uses TRBV9 with TRBJ1-3; TRBD1 agrees at 7 bases. Here the CDR3 reads CASSARQGSGNTIYF. DNA of the CDR3: TGTGCCAGCAGCGCCCGACAGGGTTCTGGAAACACCATATATTTT.